This TCR beta chain came from a study of T cells after yellow fever vaccination. TCRdb re-called the 5' RACE reads through MiXCR, storing one row per CDR3 protein. The sample yields 500,000 to 650,000 distinct CDR3 sequences, roughly an eighth seen once. This clonotype showed up many times. One end of the junction varies from germline; a read error may be responsible. The CDR3 runs 13 residues. CDR1 SGHRS and CDR2 YFSETQ come from the germline V gene. Material: PBMCs, obtained on the day of the yellow fever booster vaccination. This TCR was recovered from a man aged 30 to 39 who received the YFV17D yellow fever vaccine. This chain joins TRBV5-1 and TRBJ2-5; weak D call: TRBD1 (5 bases). The CDR3 loop reads CASSRQIQETQYF. The CDR3 nucleotides are TGTGCCAGTAGTCGACAGATCCAAGAGACCCAGTACTTC. Full variable domain (outside the CDR3, taken from reference TRBV5-1 and TRBJ2-5): KAGVTQTPRYLIKTRGQQVTLSCSPISGHRSVSWYQQTPGQGLQFLFEYFSETQRNKGNFPGRFSGRQFSNSRSEMNVSTLELGDSALYLCASSRQIQETQYFGPGTRLLVL.